Included here is one T cell receptor (beta chain) sequence, with context. Its cognate antigen is unknown. The CDR3 sequence is 13 residues long. V was trimmed by 4 bases and J by 6 bases, leaving 12 bases between them. The germline V gene has CDR1 MNHEY and CDR2 SVGAGI. The data were obtained in a study of cytomegalovirus exposure and HLA in healthy donors. PCR involved 60 Vbeta and 13 Jbeta primers. TCRdb's table, derived via immunoSEQ multiplex PCR, lists solely in-frame clones and lacks some. Of about 160,000 clones listed, roughly 90% are singletons. Study-level results: The authors considered a cluster of highly shared sequence variants likely to be a sequencing artifact.

Every donor was a healthy person donating bone marrow. This clonotype originated in a woman in her late teens or twenties in good health and CMV-seronegative. The chain recombines TRBV6-5 with TRBJ1-2, with D perhaps matching TRBD1 (6 bases). Sequenced input: PBMCs. In DNA, the CDR3 is TGTGCCAGCAGTTCAGACAGGAGTAATGGCTACACCTTC. Translation: CASSSDRSNGYTF.